These 15 T cell receptor beta chains originate from one sample sequenced in a study of metastatic and nonmetastatic thyroid tumors (dated by TCRdb to about 2020). The library was generated by PCR. Sequenced on an Illumina HiSeq 4000. Using fastp at Q25 and MiXCR, TCRdb reprocessed the public reads and kept productive beta chains. Counted in this sample were tens of thousands of clones; 20% to 25% of them appeared once. Of the sample, about two fifths is held by the ten largest clones. None of the patients had been given any treatment before thyroid surgery. The sequencing sample was made of blood. The receptor set was obtained from a female donor with papillary thyroid cancer or a benign thyroid nodule (not recorded which). Some clones in this sample may be carry-over from other donors' samples.

This clone was seen ten or more times. The chain has TRBV12-3 or TRBV12-4 and TRBJ1-5; D uncertain. The CDR3 contains 13 residues. V lost 3 bases and J 4 bases, leaving 7 bases between the germline ends. The DNA of the CDR3 is TGTGCCAGCAGTTTTAGGGAGAATCAGCCCCAGCATTTT. Protein product: CASSFRENQPQHF.

CDR3 nucleotides: TGTGCCAGCAGCCCAGGGACAGGGAACACCGGGGAGCTGTTTTTT. It translates to CASSPGTGNTGELFF. The V gene is TRBV7-9, the J gene TRBJ2-2; the match to TRBD1 covers 8 bases. The junction had 3 bases not matched to a gene; V was cut back by 5 bases and J by 1 base. The CDR3 has 15 amino acids. CDR1 is SEHNR, CDR2 FQNEAQ, per germline (reference sequence).

This clone was detected ten times or more. The V gene is TRBV30, the J gene TRBJ2-7, with 16 bases matching TRBD2. The CDR3 is 15 amino acids. CDR1 GTSNPN and CDR2 SVGIG come from the germline V gene (reference sequence). After removal of 1 base from V and 6 bases from J, the junction contained 3 bases not matched to a gene. CDR3 protein: CAWSEGLAGGFEQYF. In DNA form, the CDR3 reads TGTGCCTGGAGTGAGGGACTAGCGGGAGGGTTCGAGCAGTACTTC.

V gene TRBV5-1 combines with J gene TRBJ2-2, with TRBD1 matching 8 bases. In germline, CDR1 is SGHRS, CDR2 YFSETQ. V lost 4 bases to trimming and J lost 5 bases; unmatched junction nucleotides: 7. The CDR3 length is 15 residues. The DNA of the CDR3 is TGCGCCAGCAGCAAGGGACAGGATAGAACCGGGGAGCTGTTTTTT. It is translated as CASSKGQDRTGELFF.

Regarding this clone: Additional DNA sequences in this sample encode the identical CDR3. This rearrangement joins TRBV5-4 to TRBJ1-6, with a weak D call TRBD1 (5 bases). Germline CDR1 reads SGHNT; CDR2 reads YYREEE (reference sequence). This CDR3 has 16 residues. Trimming left V 5 bases short and J 5 bases short, with 17 bases between. In DNA, the CDR3 is TGTGCCAGCAGTTTGCCGGGGCGCCGGGATAATTCACCCCTCCACTTT. It specifies CASSLPGRRDNSPLHF. The complete variable domain, with remaining parts taken from reference TRBV5-4 and TRBJ1-6, reads ETGVTQSPTHLIKTRGQQVTLRCSSQSGHNTVSWYQQALGQGPQFIFQYYREEENGRGNFPPRFSGLQFPNYSSELNVNALELDDSALYLCASSLPGRRDNSPLHFGNGTRLTVT.

The chain combines TRBV20-1 with TRBJ1-5; possible D gene TRBD1, 5 bases. CDR3 size: 13 residues. Germline CDR1 and CDR2: DFQATT and SNEGSKA (reference sequence). V dropped 3 bases and J dropped 4 bases, with 10 bases sitting between them. The CDR3 sequence is CSASGQGNQPQHF. The CDR3 DNA is TGCAGTGCTAGCGGCCAGGGTAATCAGCCCCAGCATTTT.

This clone was found a few times. This same CDR3 is encoded by further DNA sequences in the sample. The chain uses TRBV3-1 and TRBJ2-1; D not certain. The CDR3 has 15 residues. Germline CDR1 LGHDT, CDR2 YNNKEL (reference sequence). The V gene lost 0 bases and the J gene lost 8 bases, with 14 bases spanning the gap. DNA for the CDR3: TGTGCCAGCAGCCAAGATGTTGCAGGTGTCGATGAGCAGTTCTTC. It yields the protein CASSQDVAGVDEQFF.

This clone was counted a few times. The J gene is TRBJ1-1, the V gene TRBV6-1; 9 nucleotides align to TRBD1. Unmatched junction bases numbered 9, after V lost 10 bases and J lost 6 bases. From germline, CDR1 is MNHNS and CDR2 SASEGT. The CDR3 contains 13 residues. The DNA for the CDR3 is TGTGCCACGGAATCCAGACAGGGGGCTGAAGCTTTCTTT. This codes for CATESRQGAEAFF.

This clone occurred many times. The DNA for the CDR3 is TGCGCCAGCAAGTGGCGGTCGGTCGATGAGCAGTTCTTC. Its protein product is CASKWRSVDEQFF. The V gene is TRBV5-1, the J gene TRBJ2-1; D unresolved. V was pared by 6 bases and J by 8 bases, with 15 bases between. The CDR3 has 13 residues. Germline V gene sequence: CDR1 SGHRS, CDR2 YFSETQ.

This clone was recorded many times. The gene calls are TRBV4-2 and TRBJ2-6; 12 bases fit TRBD1. The CDR3 runs to 20 residues. CDR1 LGHNA and CDR2 YNFKEQ come from the germline V gene. Trimming at V came to 3 bases and at J to 0 bases, leaving 9 bases not matched to a gene. The CDR3 nucleotides are TGTGCCAGCAGCCACCGGGACAGGGGGCTCCGATTCTCTGGGGCCAACGTCCTGACTTTC. Protein: CASSHRDRGLRFSGANVLTF.

In its sample, this clone was seen many times. The genes are TRBV29-1 and TRBJ2-2; 7 bases are a match to TRBD1. CDR3 length: 13 amino acids. Trimming at V came to 7 bases and at J to 7 bases, leaving 9 bases not matched to a gene. Germline loops: CDR1 SQVTM, CDR2 ANQGSEA. The chain's CDR3 is CSATTGSYGELFF. DNA for the CDR3: TGCAGCGCTACGACAGGGTCTTACGGGGAGCTGTTTTTT.

This clone was recorded at least ten times. The J gene is TRBJ1-5, the V gene TRBV28; D is undetermined. Germline CDR1 reads MDHEN; CDR2 reads SYDVKM. There are 16 residues in the CDR3. V was cut by 3 bases and J by 5 bases, with 17 bases left in between. The DNA of the CDR3 is TGTGCCAGCAGTTTCGGGCTCCGGAGGGCCCATCAGCCCCAGCATTTT. Translation: CASSFGLRRAHQPQHF.

There are a few counts of this clone. The chain is built from TRBV6-1 and TRBJ2-7; 8 bases align to TRBD1. The CDR3 consists of 14 residues. Per the germline V gene, CDR1 is MNHNS and CDR2 is SASEGT. V was pared by 6 bases and J by 4 bases, with 8 bases of the junction left unmatched. This chain's CDR3 is CASRDRVLGYEQYF. As DNA, the CDR3 is TGTGCCAGCAGGGACAGGGTTCTTGGTTACGAGCAGTACTTC.

This clone was counted many times. The gene calls are TRBV20-1 and TRBJ1-2; tentative D call: TRBD1 (5 bases). This CDR3 contains 12 residues. With 6 bases removed from V and 8 bases from J, the gap between germline ends came to 16 bases. Looked up from germline, CDR1 is DFQATT and CDR2 is SNEGSKA (reference sequence). The CDR3, as DNA: TGCAGTGCCCGGGGCGAAGAGAGGGGCTACACCTTC. Residues: CSARGEERGYTF.

This clone was seen ten or more times. The V gene is TRBV19, the J gene TRBJ1-2, with D maybe TRBD1 (6 bases). This CDR3 is built from 15 residues. Per germline, CDR1 LNHDA and CDR2 SQIVND (reference sequence). Trimming stripped 6 bases from V and 8 bases from J, with 22 bases between. The CDR3 region has the DNA TGTGCCAGTAGCCTCTTGGGGGGCCAATGGGGCGGCTACACCTTC. Translated, it gives CASSLLGGQWGGYTF.